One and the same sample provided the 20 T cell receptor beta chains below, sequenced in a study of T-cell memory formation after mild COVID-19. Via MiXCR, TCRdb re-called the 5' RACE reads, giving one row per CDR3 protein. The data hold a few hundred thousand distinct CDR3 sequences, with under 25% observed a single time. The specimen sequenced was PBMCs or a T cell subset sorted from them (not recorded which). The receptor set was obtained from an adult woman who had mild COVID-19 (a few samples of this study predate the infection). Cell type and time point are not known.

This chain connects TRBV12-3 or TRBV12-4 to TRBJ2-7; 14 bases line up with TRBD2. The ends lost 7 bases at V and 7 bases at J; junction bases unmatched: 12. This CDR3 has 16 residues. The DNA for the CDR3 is TGTGCCAGCACCCTGACTAGCGGGGGGGCTTCTGGTGAGCAGTACTTC. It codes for CASTLTSGGASGEQYF.

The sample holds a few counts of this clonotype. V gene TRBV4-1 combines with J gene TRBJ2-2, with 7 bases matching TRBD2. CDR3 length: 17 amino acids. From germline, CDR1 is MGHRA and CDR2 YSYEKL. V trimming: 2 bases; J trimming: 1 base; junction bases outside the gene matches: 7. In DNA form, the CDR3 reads TGCGCCAGCAGCCAATACCCGGGGACTAAGAACACCGGGGAGCTGTTTTTT. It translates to CASSQYPGTKNTGELFF.

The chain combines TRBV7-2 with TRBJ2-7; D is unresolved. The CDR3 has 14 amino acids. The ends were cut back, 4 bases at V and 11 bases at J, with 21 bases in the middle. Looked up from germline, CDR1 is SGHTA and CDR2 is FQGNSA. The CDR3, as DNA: TGTGCCAGCAGCTCCCCGGTGAATGCCTGGAAGGAGTACTTC. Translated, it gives CASSSPVNAWKEYF.

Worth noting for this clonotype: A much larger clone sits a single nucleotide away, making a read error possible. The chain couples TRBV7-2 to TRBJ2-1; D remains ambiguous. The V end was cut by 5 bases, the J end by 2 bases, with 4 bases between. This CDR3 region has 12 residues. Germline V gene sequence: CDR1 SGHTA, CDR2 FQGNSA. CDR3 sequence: CASSTTYNEQFF. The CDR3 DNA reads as TGTGCCAGCAGCACTACCTACAATGAGCAGTTCTTC.

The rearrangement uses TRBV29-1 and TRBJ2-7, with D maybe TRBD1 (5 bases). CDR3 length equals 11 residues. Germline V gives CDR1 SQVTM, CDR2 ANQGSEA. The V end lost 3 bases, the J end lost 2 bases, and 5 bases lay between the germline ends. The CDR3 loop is CSVETAYEQYF. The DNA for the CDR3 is TGCAGCGTTGAGACAGCCTACGAGCAGTACTTC.

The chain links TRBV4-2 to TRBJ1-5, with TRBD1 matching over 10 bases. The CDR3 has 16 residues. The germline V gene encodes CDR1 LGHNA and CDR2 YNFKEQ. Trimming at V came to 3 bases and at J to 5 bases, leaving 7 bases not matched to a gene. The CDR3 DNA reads TGTGCCAGCAGCCAGGAACCGGGACAGGGGTATCAGCCCCAGCATTTT. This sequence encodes CASSQEPGQGYQPQHF.

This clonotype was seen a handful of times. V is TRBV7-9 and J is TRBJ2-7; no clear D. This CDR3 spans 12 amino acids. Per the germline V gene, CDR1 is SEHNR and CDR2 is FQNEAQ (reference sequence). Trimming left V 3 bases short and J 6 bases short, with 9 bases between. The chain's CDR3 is CASSLSRSEQYF. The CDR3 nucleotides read TGTGCCAGCAGCTTGTCCAGGTCCGAGCAGTACTTC. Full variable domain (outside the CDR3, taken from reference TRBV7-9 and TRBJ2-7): DTGVSQNPRHKITKRGQNVTFRCDPISEHNRLYWYRQTLGQGPEFLTYFQNEAQLEKSRLLSDRFSAERPKGSFSTLEIQRTEQGDSAMYLCASSLSRSEQYFGPGTRLTVT.

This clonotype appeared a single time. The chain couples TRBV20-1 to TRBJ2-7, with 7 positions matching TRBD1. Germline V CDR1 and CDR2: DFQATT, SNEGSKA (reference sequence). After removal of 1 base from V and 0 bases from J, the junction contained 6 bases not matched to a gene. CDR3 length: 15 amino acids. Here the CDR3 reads CSARVRWDSSYEQYF. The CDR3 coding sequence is TGCAGTGCTAGAGTAAGGTGGGACAGCTCCTACGAGCAGTACTTC.

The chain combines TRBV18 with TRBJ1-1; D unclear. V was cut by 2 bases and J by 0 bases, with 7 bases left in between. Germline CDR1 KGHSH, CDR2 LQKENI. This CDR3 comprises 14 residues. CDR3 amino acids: CASSPTVMNTEAFF. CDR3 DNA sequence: TGTGCCAGCTCACCAACAGTTATGAACACTGAAGCTTTCTTT.

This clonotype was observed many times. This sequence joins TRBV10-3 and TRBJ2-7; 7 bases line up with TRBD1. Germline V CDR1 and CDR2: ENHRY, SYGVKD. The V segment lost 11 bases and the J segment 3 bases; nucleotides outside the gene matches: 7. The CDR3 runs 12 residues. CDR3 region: CAVHRGDYEQYF. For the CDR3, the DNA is TGTGCCGTCCACAGGGGAGACTACGAGCAGTACTTC.

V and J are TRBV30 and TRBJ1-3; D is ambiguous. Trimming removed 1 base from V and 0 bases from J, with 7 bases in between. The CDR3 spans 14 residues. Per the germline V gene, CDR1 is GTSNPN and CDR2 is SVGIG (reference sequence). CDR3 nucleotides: TGTGCCTGGAGTGGCAGTTTCTCTGGAAACACCATATATTTT. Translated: CAWSGSFSGNTIYF.

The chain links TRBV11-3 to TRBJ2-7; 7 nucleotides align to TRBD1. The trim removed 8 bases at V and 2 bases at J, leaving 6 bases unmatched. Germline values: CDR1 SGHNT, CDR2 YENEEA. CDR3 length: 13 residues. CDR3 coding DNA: TGTGCCAGCTGTGACAGGGCCGCCTACGAGCAGTACTTC. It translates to CASCDRAAYEQYF.

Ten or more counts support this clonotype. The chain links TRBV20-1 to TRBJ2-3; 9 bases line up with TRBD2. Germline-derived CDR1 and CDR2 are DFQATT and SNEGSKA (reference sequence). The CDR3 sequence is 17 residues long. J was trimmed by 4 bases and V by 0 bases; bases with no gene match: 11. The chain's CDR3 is CSARDPDSGRMSDTQYF. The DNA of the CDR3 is TGCAGTGCTAGAGATCCGGACAGCGGGAGGATGTCAGATACGCAGTATTTT.

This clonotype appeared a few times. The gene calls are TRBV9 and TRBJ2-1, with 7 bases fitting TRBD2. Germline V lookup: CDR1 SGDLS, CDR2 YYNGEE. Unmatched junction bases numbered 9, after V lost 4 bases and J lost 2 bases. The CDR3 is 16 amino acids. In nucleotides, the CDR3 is TGTGCCAGCAGCCCCCATTTGGGAGGGACCTACAATGAGCAGTTCTTC. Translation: CASSPHLGGTYNEQFF.

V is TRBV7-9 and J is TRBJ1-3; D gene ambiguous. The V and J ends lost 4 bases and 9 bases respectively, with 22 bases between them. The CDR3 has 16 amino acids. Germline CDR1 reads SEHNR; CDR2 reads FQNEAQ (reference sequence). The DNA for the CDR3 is TGTGCCAGCAGCTCGAGCGCCACTTTTCACTCCAGCACCATATATTTT. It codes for CASSSSATFHSSTIYF.

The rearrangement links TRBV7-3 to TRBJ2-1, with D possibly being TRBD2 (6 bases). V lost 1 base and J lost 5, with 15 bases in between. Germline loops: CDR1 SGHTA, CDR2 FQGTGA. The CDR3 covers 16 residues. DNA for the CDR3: TGTGCCAGCAGCTTAATCGAGGCTAGCGCCGACAATGAGCAGTTCTTC. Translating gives CASSLIEASADNEQFF.

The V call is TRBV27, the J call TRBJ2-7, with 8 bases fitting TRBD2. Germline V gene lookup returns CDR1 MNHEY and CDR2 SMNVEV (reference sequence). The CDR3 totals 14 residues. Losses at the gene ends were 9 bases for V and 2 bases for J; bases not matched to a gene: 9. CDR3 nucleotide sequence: TGTGCCAGTCCTTCGGGGGGGTTAACCTACGAGCAGTACTTC. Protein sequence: CASPSGGLTYEQYF.

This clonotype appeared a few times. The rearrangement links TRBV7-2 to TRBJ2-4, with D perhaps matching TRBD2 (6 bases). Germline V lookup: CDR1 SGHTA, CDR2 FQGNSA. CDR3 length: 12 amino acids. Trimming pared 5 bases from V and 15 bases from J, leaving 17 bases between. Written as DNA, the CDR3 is TGTGCCAGCAGCCCGATTGGGGGGAATCCGTACTTC. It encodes CASSPIGGNPYF.

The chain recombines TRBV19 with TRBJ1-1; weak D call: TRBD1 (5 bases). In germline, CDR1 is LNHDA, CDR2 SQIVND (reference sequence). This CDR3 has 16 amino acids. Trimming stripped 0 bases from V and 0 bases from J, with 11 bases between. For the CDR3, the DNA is TGTGCCAGTAGTATAGACCCGGGACGATTGAACACTGAAGCTTTCTTT. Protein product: CASSIDPGRLNTEAFF.

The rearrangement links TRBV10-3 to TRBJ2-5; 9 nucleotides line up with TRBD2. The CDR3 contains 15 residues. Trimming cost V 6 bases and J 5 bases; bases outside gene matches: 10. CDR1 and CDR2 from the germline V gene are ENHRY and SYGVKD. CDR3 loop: CAISPRGGATETQYF. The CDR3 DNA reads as TGTGCCATCAGCCCTCGCGGGGGGGCGACGGAGACCCAGTACTTC.